Sequencing of this T cell receptor beta chain was carried out in a study of spatial heterogeneity in lung cancer. The sample's time point: blood at routine non-recurrence follow-up after resection. With regard to this clonotype: This sequence may be a read error, since a much larger clone differs from it by one base. A read error is likely, as this CDR3 ends without the conserved phenylalanine or tryptophan.

Looked up from germline, CDR1 is SGHTA and CDR2 is FQGNSA. Trimming removed 5 bases at V and 5 bases at J, with 9 bases between. The CDR3 contains 12 residues. One entry per CDR3 protein results from TCRdb running MiXCR on the 5' RACE reads. The profile covers fewer than 20,000 distinct CDR3 sequences, with under 10% appearing a single time and 20% taken by the ten largest. V is TRBV7-2 and J is TRBJ2-5; D remains ambiguous. The source was PBMCs, collected at follow-up. The receptor's source is a male donor with early-stage non-small cell lung cancer. CDR3: CASSPYAETQYI. CDR3 DNA: TGTGCCAGCAGCCCCTATGCTGAGACCCAGTACATC.